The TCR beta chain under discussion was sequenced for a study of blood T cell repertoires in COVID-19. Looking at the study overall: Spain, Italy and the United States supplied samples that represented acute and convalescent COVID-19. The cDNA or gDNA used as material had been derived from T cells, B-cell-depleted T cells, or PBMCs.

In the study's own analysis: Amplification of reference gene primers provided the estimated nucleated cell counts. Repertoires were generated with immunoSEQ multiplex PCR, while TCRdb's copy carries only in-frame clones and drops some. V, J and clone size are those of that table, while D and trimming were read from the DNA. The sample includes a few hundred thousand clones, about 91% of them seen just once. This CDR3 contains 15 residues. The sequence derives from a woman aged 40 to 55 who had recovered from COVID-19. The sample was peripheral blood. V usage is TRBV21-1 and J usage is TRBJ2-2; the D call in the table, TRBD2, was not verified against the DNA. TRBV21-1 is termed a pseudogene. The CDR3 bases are TGTGCCAGCAGCAAGAGCGGGAGCAACACCGGGGAGCTGTTTTTT. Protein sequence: CASSKSGSNTGELFF.